Listed here are 27 T cell receptor beta chains from one sample, sequenced in a study of blood T cell repertoires in COVID-19. The data were produced by immunoSEQ multiplex PCR, yet TCRdb's version contains in-frame clones alone and is incomplete. The top ten hold about 3.9% of the sample, which has 250,000 or so clones, about four fifths seen once. Input material: PBMCs or T cells enriched from blood (not recorded which). The receptors here all came from a middle-aged woman who had been exposed to COVID-19.

The V and J genes are TRBV9 and TRBJ1-1; D unclear. Trimming cost V 2 bases and J 7 bases, with 12 bases left between them. This CDR3 comprises 13 residues. The germline gives CDR1 SGDLS, CDR2 YYNGEE. Here the CDR3 reads CASSVRDIDEAFF. CDR3 bases: TGTGCCAGCAGCGTTAGAGATATAGATGAAGCTTTCTTT.

Written as DNA, the CDR3 is TGTGCCAGCAGCATGACAGGGGCTCTGCAAAATCTGTATGCGTACACCTTC. This sequence encodes CASSMTGALQNLYAYTF. The chain carries TRBV7-9 and TRBJ1-2; 8 nucleotides line up with TRBD1. CDR1 and CDR2 from the germline V gene are SEHNR and FQNEAQ (reference sequence). This CDR3 has 17 residues. Trimming at V came to 5 bases and at J to 11 bases, leaving 22 bases not matched to a gene.

V gene TRBV4-2 combines with J gene TRBJ2-5; D is undetermined. The CDR3 loop spans 15 amino acids. The V gene lost 4 bases and the J gene lost 2 bases, with 14 bases spanning the gap. Germline-derived CDR1 and CDR2 are LGHNA and YNFKEQ. The CDR3 loop reads CASSPSQATQETQYF. The CDR3 DNA is TGTGCCAGCAGCCCAAGCCAGGCTACACAAGAGACCCAGTACTTC.

The chain combines TRBV5-6 with TRBJ1-4, with D perhaps matching TRBD1 (6 bases). Trimming shortened V by 0 bases and J by 1 base, and 10 bases separated the two germline ends. Germline assignment: CDR1 SGHDT and CDR2 YYEEEE. This CDR3 spans 16 amino acids. The CDR3 DNA reads as TGTGCCAGCAGCTTGGTGGGGGCGAGAACTAATGAAAAACTGTTTTTT. Its translation: CASSLVGARTNEKLFF.

The rearrangement links TRBV19 to TRBJ1-2; 9 bases map to TRBD1. The CDR3 is 16 amino acids. The germline CDR1 and CDR2 sequences are LNHDA and SQIVND (reference sequence). Trimming removed 5 bases from V and 3 bases from J; junction bases left unmatched: 10. The CDR3 is CASSFSGTGRDYGYTF. The CDR3 DNA follows: TGTGCCAGTAGTTTCTCCGGGACAGGGAGGGACTATGGCTACACCTTC. The full variable domain, rest sourced from reference TRBV19 and TRBJ1-2, is DGGITQSPKYLFRKEGQNVTLSCEQNLNHDAMYWYRQDPGQGLRLIYYSQIVNDFQKGDIAEGYSVSREKKESFPLTVTSAQKNPTAFYLCASSFSGTGRDYGYTFGSGTRLTVV.

The V call is TRBV19, the J call TRBJ2-7, with 10 bases lining up with TRBD2. The CDR3 length is 14 residues. Trimming took 6 bases from V and 1 from J; bases not matched to a gene: 3. Germline-derived CDR1 and CDR2 are LNHDA and SQIVND (reference sequence). The CDR3 here is CASSPLAGSYEQYF. The CDR3 nucleotides are TGTGCCAGTAGCCCACTAGCGGGGTCCTACGAGCAGTACTTC.

Of note for this clone: This may arise from a read error, as a much more abundant clone is one base away. The same CDR3 is also encoded by other DNA sequences in this sample. This chain connects TRBV12-3 or TRBV12-4 to TRBJ1-2, with D possibly TRBD1 on 6 matching bases. Trimming removed 2 bases at V and 2 bases at J, with 6 bases between. CDR3 length equals 13 residues. The CDR3 sequence is CASSLTGNYGYTF. The CDR3 DNA reads TGTGCCAGCAGTTTAACAGGGAACTATGGCTACACCTTC.

This clone appeared a few times. V and J are TRBV30 and TRBJ2-3; 13 nucleotides match TRBD2. The germline V gene encodes CDR1 GTSNPN and CDR2 SVGIG (reference sequence). The CDR3 extends over 16 amino acids. V was clipped by 2 bases and J by 8 bases; unmatched bases: 10. Here the CDR3 DNA reads TGTGCCTGGAGTCCCTCACTAGCGGGGGGGTGGGGTACGCAGTATTTT. It translates to CAWSPSLAGGWGTQYF.

This clone was recorded many times. The V gene is TRBV7-9, the J gene TRBJ1-4; TRBD1 matches 11 bases. The junction had 9 bases not matched to a gene; V was cut back by 7 bases and J by 5 bases. The CDR3 extends over 16 amino acids. From germline, CDR1 is SEHNR and CDR2 FQNEAQ (reference sequence). CDR3 in amino acids: CASKLDRGRVNEKLFF. CDR3 coding DNA: TGTGCCAGCAAGTTGGACAGGGGGCGCGTGAATGAAAAACTGTTTTTT. Combining the CDR3 with reference TRBV7-9 and TRBJ1-4 gives the whole variable domain DTGVSQNPRHKITKRGQNVTFRCDPISEHNRLYWYRQTLGQGPEFLTYFQNEAQLEKSRLLSDRFSAERPKGSFSTLEIQRTEQGDSAMYLCASKLDRGRVNEKLFFGSGTQLSVL.

In nucleotides, the CDR3 is TGCGCCAGCAGCCAAGGGGTACAGGGGTTCTATGGCTACACCTTC. Protein sequence: CASSQGVQGFYGYTF. V and J are TRBV4-3 and TRBJ1-2; 7 bases match TRBD1. In germline, CDR1 is LGHNA, CDR2 YSLEER. This CDR3 spans 15 amino acids. V shed 1 base and J 4 bases; nucleotides not matched to a gene: 6.

The rearrangement uses TRBV24-1 and TRBJ2-3; no clear D gene. The V and J ends lost 4 bases and 1 base respectively, with 5 bases between them. CDR1 is KGHDR, CDR2 SFDVKD, per germline. The length of the CDR3 is 13 residues. The CDR3 region is CATSEAGTDTQYF. For the CDR3, the DNA is TGTGCCACCAGTGAGGCGGGCACAGATACGCAGTATTTT.

The V and J genes are TRBV6-5 and TRBJ2-3, with 9 bases that match TRBD2. V lost 6 bases, J lost 4 bases, and 8 bases stayed unmatched. Germline CDR1 and CDR2: MNHEY and SVGAGI. The CDR3 length is 15 residues. Here the CDR3 reads CASRAGGGAPDTQYF. The CDR3 DNA reads TGTGCCAGCAGGGCCGGCGGGGGGGCCCCAGATACGCAGTATTTT.

The chain combines TRBV2 with TRBJ1-5, with a tentative D call TRBD1 (5 bases). The CDR3 has 15 residues. V shed 2 bases and J shed 3 bases, with 11 bases lying between them. Germline values: CDR1 SNHLY, CDR2 FYNNEI. This CDR3 reads CASSERGVFNQPQHF. The DNA for the CDR3 is TGTGCCAGCAGTGAACGGGGGGTATTCAATCAGCCCCAGCATTTT.

CDR3 nucleotide sequence: TGTGCCAGCAGTTCGGCACGACGGGGAAGCAATCAGCCCCAGCATTTT. Its protein product is CASSSARRGSNQPQHF. The chain uses TRBV28 and TRBJ1-5; D remains ambiguous. CDR1 MDHEN and CDR2 SYDVKM come from the germline V gene. CDR3 length equals 16 residues. With 4 bases removed from V and 1 base from J, the gap between germline ends came to 14 bases.

V gene TRBV12-3 or TRBV12-4 combines with J gene TRBJ1-2, with no clear D. With 8 bases removed from V and 4 bases from J, the gap between germline ends came to 14 bases. The CDR3 is 13 amino acids. CDR3 in DNA: TGTGCCAGCGTCGAGGGTGGCCTCTATGGCTACACCTTC. Its translation: CASVEGGLYGYTF.

CDR3 loop: CASSLGGANYGYTF. The CDR3 DNA reads TGTGCCAGCAGCTTGGGCGGAGCTAACTATGGCTACACCTTC. The chain employs TRBV5-4 and TRBJ1-2; D uncertain. Germline loops: CDR1 SGHNT, CDR2 YYREEE (reference sequence). The CDR3 length is 14 residues. The V end lost 0 bases, the J end lost 0 bases, and 6 bases lay between the germline ends.

The J gene is TRBJ2-7, the V gene TRBV3-1 (or the pseudogene TRBV3-2), with D tentatively TRBD2 (7 bases). Germline V gene lookup returns CDR1 LGHDT and CDR2 YNNKEL (reference sequence). Trimming pared 0 bases from V and 7 bases from J, leaving 16 bases between. The CDR3 consists of 15 residues. DNA for the CDR3: TGTGCCAGCAGCCAAGATTACGCGGGGGCGAGGGAGCAGTACTTC. It encodes CASSQDYAGAREQYF.

This clone came up a few times. The V and J genes are TRBV28 and TRBJ2-3; 9 bases are a match to TRBD1. Germline values: CDR1 MDHEN, CDR2 SYDVKM. V shed 4 bases, J shed 6 bases, and the junction held 8 bases outside the gene matches. The CDR3 covers 15 residues. The chain's CDR3 is CASSSPQTGGDTQYF. As DNA, the CDR3 is TGTGCCAGCAGTTCCCCACAGACAGGGGGTGATACGCAGTATTTT.

This clone has at least ten counts. The chain recombines TRBV29-1 with TRBJ1-2; 11 bases are shared with TRBD1. Germline CDR1 and CDR2: SQVTM and ANQGSEA. J gave up 6 bases and V 6 bases, and 6 bases lay outside the gene matches. This CDR3 is 13 amino acids long. For the CDR3, the DNA is TGCAGCGTGGGGACAGGGGGGTCGGATGGCTACACCTTC. It encodes CSVGTGGSDGYTF.

The gene calls are TRBV18 and TRBJ1-2; unclear D gene. The V gene lost 3 bases and the J gene lost 4 bases, with 18 bases spanning the gap. The CDR3 sequence is 16 residues long. Looked up from germline, CDR1 is KGHSH and CDR2 is LQKENI. This CDR3 is CASSPMGEADSYGYTF. The CDR3 bases are TGTGCCAGCTCACCTATGGGTGAGGCAGATAGCTATGGCTACACCTTC.

The chain is built from TRBV28 and TRBJ2-1, with D possibly being TRBD2 (5 bases). V lost 4 bases, J lost 0 bases, and 13 bases lay in between. This CDR3 has 16 residues. Germline V gene lookup returns CDR1 MDHEN and CDR2 SYDVKM. Written as DNA, the CDR3 is TGTGCCAGCAGTTACCAAGCGGAACCCTCCTACAATGAGCAGTTCTTC. Its translation: CASSYQAEPSYNEQFF.

The chain couples TRBV6-1 to TRBJ1-5; a weak D match, TRBD1 (5 bases). Germline V CDR1 and CDR2: MNHNS, SASEGT. There are 16 residues in the CDR3. The germline V and J ends were trimmed by 4 bases and 6 bases, with 19 bases remaining between them. For the CDR3, the DNA is TGTGCCAGCAGTGTCCCGGGGACTATCGGAGGTCAGCCCCAGCATTTT. It yields the protein CASSVPGTIGGQPQHF.

This clone was picked up many times. The chain combines TRBV15 with TRBJ1-2; D is undetermined. Germline-derived CDR1 and CDR2 are LNHNV and YYDKDF (reference sequence). CDR3 length: 13 residues. V lost 0 bases and J lost 3, with 5 bases in between. DNA for the CDR3: TGTGCCACCAGCAGAGATTTCTACTATGGCTACACCTTC. Protein sequence: CATSRDFYYGYTF.

The V call is TRBV4-3, the J call TRBJ1-4; TRBD1 matches at 7 bases. Germline values: CDR1 LGHNA, CDR2 YSLEER. With 0 bases clipped from V and 7 bases from J, the junction kept 5 bases outside the gene matches. This CDR3 contains 15 residues. CDR3 coding DNA: TGCGCCAGCAGCCAAGAGAAGGGGGCGGGTGAAAAACTGTTTTTT. As protein: CASSQEKGAGEKLFF.

About this clone itself: Relative to the germline gene, one junction end is altered; a read error may explain this. Other DNA sequences in this specimen translate into the identical CDR3. The chain employs TRBV28 and TRBJ1-6, with TRBD1 as a possible D gene (5 bases). Germline loops: CDR1 MDHEN, CDR2 SYDVKM. The CDR3 spans 12 residues. In DNA, the CDR3 is TGCGCCAGCTCCGCGGGGGGATCACCCCTCCACTTT. Residues: CASSAGGSPLHF. Full variable domain (missing parts from reference TRBV28 and TRBJ1-6): DVKVTQSSRYLVKRTGEKVFLECVQDMDHENMFWYRQDPGLGLRLIYFSYDVKMKEKGDIPEGYSVSREKKERFSLILESASTNQTSMYLCASSAGGSPLHFGNGTRLTVT.

This chain joins TRBV19 and TRBJ2-7; TRBD1 agrees at 9 bases. Germline loops: CDR1 LNHDA, CDR2 SQIVND (reference sequence). The trim removed 9 bases at V and 7 bases at J, leaving 7 bases unmatched. This CDR3 comprises 12 residues. The CDR3 coding sequence is TGTGCCAGCGCGGACAGGGGATGGGAGCAGTACTTC. It translates to CASADRGWEQYF. The full variable domain, completed using reference TRBV19 and TRBJ2-7, is DGGITQSPKYLFRKEGQNVTLSCEQNLNHDAMYWYRQDPGQGLRLIYYSQIVNDFQKGDIAEGYSVSREKKESFPLTVTSAQKNPTAFYLCASADRGWEQYFGPGTRLTVT.

The gene calls are TRBV11-2 and TRBJ1-1, with TRBD1 matching over 10 bases. The germline V gene has CDR1 SGHAT and CDR2 FQNNGV. The CDR3 has 14 residues. With V trimmed by 3 bases and J by 5 bases, 3 bases remained unmatched. Here the CDR3 DNA reads TGTGCCAGCAGCTTCGGGACAGGGGCAACTGAAGCTTTCTTT. Its protein product is CASSFGTGATEAFF.